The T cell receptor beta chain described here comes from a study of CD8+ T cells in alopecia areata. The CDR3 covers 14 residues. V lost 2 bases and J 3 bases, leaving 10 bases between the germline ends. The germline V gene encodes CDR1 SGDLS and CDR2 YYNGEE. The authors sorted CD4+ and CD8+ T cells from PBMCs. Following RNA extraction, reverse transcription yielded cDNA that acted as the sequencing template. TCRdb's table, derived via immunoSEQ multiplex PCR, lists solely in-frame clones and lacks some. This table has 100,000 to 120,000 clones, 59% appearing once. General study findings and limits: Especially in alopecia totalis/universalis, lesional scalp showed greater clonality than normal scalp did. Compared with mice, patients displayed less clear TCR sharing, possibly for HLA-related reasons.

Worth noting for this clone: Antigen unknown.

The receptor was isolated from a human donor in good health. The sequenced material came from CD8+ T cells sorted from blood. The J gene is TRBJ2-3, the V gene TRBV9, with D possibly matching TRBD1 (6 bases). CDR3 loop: CASSVSQGTDTQYF. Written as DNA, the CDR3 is TGTGCCAGCAGCGTGTCCCAGGGGACAGATACGCAGTATTTT. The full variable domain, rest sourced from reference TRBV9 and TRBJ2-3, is DSGVTQTPKHLITATGQRVTLRCSPRSGDLSVYWYQQSLDQGLQFLIQYYNGEERAKGNILERFSAQQFPDLHSELNLSSLELGDSALYFCASSVSQGTDTQYFGPGTRLTVL.